The entry below describes one T cell receptor beta chain. The V gene's germline CDR1 is SGHTA and CDR2 FQGNSA. The CDR3 runs to 14 residues. V was trimmed by 0 bases and J by 5 bases, leaving 10 bases between them. This sample stems from a study of lymphopenia after photon versus proton radiotherapy. Assay used: immunoSEQ multiplex PCR; TCRdb lists only in-frame clones, some missing. The table shows about 26,000 clones, with around 85% occurring only once. The chain couples TRBV7-2 to TRBJ2-5; D perhaps matches TRBD1 (5 bases). The input for sequencing was peripheral blood, taken from a patient treated with photon-based radiotherapy. The sequence came from a young man with gastric cancer. The CDR3 reads CASSLAGAWETQYF. CDR3 DNA: TGTGCCAGCAGCTTAGCTGGGGCCTGGGAGACCCAGTACTTC.